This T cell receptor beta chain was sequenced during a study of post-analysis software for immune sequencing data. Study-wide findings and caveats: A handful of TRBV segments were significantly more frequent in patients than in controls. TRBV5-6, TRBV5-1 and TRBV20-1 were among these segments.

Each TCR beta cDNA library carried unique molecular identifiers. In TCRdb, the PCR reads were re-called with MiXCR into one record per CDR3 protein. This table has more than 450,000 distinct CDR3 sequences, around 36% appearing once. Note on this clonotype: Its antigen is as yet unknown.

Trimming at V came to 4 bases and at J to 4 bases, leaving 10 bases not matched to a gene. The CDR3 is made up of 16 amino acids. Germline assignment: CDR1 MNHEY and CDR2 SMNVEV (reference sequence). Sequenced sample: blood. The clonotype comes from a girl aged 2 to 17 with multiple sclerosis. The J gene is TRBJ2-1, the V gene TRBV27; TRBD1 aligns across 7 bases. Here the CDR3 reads CASSSSQGRYYNEQFF. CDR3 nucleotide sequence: TGTGCCAGCAGTTCCTCACAGGGGAGATATTACAATGAGCAGTTCTTC.